This T cell receptor beta chain was captured by sequencing in a study of T cells after yellow fever vaccination. On the study more broadly: The fractions with low cell numbers were processed using SMART-Seq v4 Ultra Low Input.

The CDR3 loop spans 18 amino acids. The germline CDR1 and CDR2 sequences are MNHNS and SASEGT. After removal of 6 bases from V and 1 base from J, the junction contained 12 bases not matched to a gene. TCRdb re-derived calls from the 5' RACE reads in MiXCR, one entry per CDR3 protein. The sample shows 250,000 or so distinct CDR3 sequences, 5.5% to 8.5% of them seen only once. The TCR originated in a man younger than 40 who received the YFV17D yellow fever vaccine. The sequencing here drew on CD4+ T cells sorted from PBMCs, taken on the day of the yellow fever booster vaccination. The V and J genes are TRBV6-1 and TRBJ2-2; 9 bases are shared with TRBD1. The CDR3 is CASSRTRTGQGNTGELFF. The CDR3 DNA follows: TGTGCCAGCAGCCGCACTCGGACGGGACAGGGGAACACCGGGGAGCTGTTTTTT.